This T cell receptor beta chain was sequenced during a study of T cell responses to AZD1222 COVID-19 vaccine. Data came from immunoSEQ multiplex PCR; TCRdb stores just in-frame clones and leaves some out. In the table there are roughly 100,000 clones, roughly 91% of which are singletons. Germline V gene lookup returns CDR1 SGHNT and CDR2 YYREEE (reference sequence). There are 15 residues in the CDR3. The V end was cut by 0 bases, the J end by 3 bases, with 12 bases between. The specimen was peripheral blood, collected on day 0 of AZD1222 vaccination. This clonotype originated in an adult in good health. The rearrangement links TRBV5-4 to TRBJ1-1; D perhaps matches TRBD1 (5 bases). CDR3 coding DNA: TGTGCCAGCAGCTTGGCCAGCGCGGGGGACACTGAAGCTTTCTTT. This encodes CASSLASAGDTEAFF.